This T cell receptor beta chain was obtained from a study of T-cell reconstitution after alpha-beta-depleted transplantation in children. Study-wide results and limits: Some patients owed their high day-60 TCRbeta diversity to surviving recipient T cells and thymic progenitors. About two months after transplant, alpha-beta T cells reportedly came from several hundred expanded graft clones. One year post-transplant, T-cell counts and diversity were largely derived from T cells produced anew.

This clonotype has at least ten counts. Its cognate antigen is unknown. V trimming: 4 bases; J trimming: 4 bases; junction bases outside the gene matches: 7. In germline, CDR1 is SGHRS, CDR2 YFSETQ. CDR3 length: 15 amino acids. Unique molecular identifiers tagged the TCRbeta library. TCRdb analysed the PCR reads with MiXCR anew, one entry per CDR3 protein. The table shows fewer than 550,000 distinct CDR3 sequences, with 10% to 12% occurring only once. The receptor was isolated from a female patient aged 2-10 years who had a stem cell transplant for aplastic anemia, so the T cells may come from the graft donor. The sample in question was PBMCs, mostly from graft donor cells, obtained 180 days after TCRalphabeta/CD19-depleted stem cell transplant. The genes are TRBV5-1 and TRBJ2-2; TRBD2 matches at 7 bases. CDR3 residues: CASSPKREGTGELFF. DNA for the CDR3: TGCGCCAGCAGCCCCAAGCGGGAAGGCACCGGGGAGCTGTTTTTT.